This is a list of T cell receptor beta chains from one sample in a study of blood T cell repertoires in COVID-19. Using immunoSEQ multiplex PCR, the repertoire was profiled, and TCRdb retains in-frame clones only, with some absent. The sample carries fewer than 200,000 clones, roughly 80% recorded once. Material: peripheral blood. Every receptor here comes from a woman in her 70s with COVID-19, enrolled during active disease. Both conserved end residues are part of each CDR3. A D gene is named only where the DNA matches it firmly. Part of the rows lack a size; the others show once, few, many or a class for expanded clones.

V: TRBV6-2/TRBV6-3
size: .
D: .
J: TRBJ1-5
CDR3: CASSYGGGSNQPQHF
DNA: TGTGCCAGCAGTTACGGGGGGGGATCGAATCAGCCCCAGCATTTT

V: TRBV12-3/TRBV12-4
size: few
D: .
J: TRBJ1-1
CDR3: CASSPQGEAFF
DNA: TGTGCCAGCAGTCCGCAGGGTGAAGCTTTCTTT

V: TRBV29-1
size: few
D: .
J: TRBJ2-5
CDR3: CSVEGAQETQYF
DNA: TGCAGCGTTGAAGGGGCTCAAGAGACCCAGTACTTC

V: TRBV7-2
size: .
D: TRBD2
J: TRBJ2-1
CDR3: CASSLEASGRIQFF
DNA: TGTGCCAGCAGCTTAGAGGCTAGCGGGAGGATACAATTCTTC

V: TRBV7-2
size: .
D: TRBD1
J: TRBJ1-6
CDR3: CASSSVTGDSPLHF
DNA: TGTGCCAGCAGCTCAGTGACAGGGGATTCACCCCTCCACTTT

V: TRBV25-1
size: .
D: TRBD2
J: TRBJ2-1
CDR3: CASSGLAGGRNNEQFF
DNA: TGTGCCAGCAGTGGGCTAGCGGGAGGTCGGAACAATGAGCAGTTCTTC

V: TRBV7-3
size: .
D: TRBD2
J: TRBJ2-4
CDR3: CASSLLGVGLAGVKNIQYF
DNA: TGTGCCAGCAGCTTATTAGGCGTCGGACTAGCGGGAGTCAAAAACATTCAGTACTTC

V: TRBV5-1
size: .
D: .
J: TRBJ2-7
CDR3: CASSLGGTRGGEQYF
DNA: TGCGCCAGCAGCTTGGGAGGGACTCGAGGAGGGGAGCAGTACTTC

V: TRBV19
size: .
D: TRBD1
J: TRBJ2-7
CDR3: CASSKPGQGGSYEQYF
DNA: TGTGCCAGTAGTAAACCGGGACAGGGGGGCTCCTACGAGCAGTACTTC

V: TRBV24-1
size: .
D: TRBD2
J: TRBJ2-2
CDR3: CATRREKTGELFF
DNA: TGTGCCACCAGGCGGGAGAAGACCGGGGAGCTGTTTTTT

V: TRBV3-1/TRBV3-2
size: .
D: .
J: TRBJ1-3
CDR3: CASSLQGSGNTIYF
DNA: TGTGCCAGCAGTCTGCAGGGTAGTGGAAACACCATATATTTT

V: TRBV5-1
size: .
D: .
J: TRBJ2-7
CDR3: CASSLVTGSVYEQYF
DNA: TGCGCCAGCAGCTTGGTAACAGGGTCAGTGTACGAGCAGTACTTC

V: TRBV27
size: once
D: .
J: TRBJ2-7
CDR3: CASSPSYGYEQYF
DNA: TGTGCCAGCAGTCCCTCCTACGGGTACGAGCAGTACTTC

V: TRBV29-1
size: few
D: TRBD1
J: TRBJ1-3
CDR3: CSVGRDSIDTIYF
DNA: TGCAGCGTTGGTAGGGACAGTATCGACACCATATATTTT

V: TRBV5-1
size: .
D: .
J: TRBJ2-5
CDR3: CASSLAGSTETQYF
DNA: TGCGCCAGCAGCTTGGCAGGCAGCACAGAGACCCAGTACTTC

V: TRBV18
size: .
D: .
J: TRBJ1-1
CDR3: CASSPFGPTNTEAFF
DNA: TGTGCCAGCTCACCATTTGGGCCGACGAACACTGAAGCTTTCTTT

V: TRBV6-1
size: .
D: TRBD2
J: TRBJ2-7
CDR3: CASSGPPLAGGHEQYF
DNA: TGTGCCAGCAGTGGCCCCCCCCTAGCGGGAGGGCACGAGCAGTACTTC

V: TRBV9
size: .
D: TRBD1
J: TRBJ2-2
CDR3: CASSVSRDRSRSRTGELFF
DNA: TGTGCCAGCAGCGTGTCAAGGGACAGGTCAAGGAGTCGCACCGGGGAGCTGTTTTTT

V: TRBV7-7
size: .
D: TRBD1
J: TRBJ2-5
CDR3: CASSRTGVETQYF
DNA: TGTGCCAGCAGCAGGACAGGAGTAGAGACCCAGTACTTC

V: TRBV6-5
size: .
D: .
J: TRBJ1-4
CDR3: CASSEEGTTNEKLFF
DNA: TGTGCCAGCAGCGAGGAGGGGACGACTAATGAAAAACTGTTTTTT

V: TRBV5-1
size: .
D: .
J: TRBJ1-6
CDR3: CASSLEQTHNSPLHF
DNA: TGCGCCAGCAGCTTGGAACAGACACATAATTCACCCCTCCACTTT

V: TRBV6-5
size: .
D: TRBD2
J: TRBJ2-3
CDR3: CASSTGGLADTQYF
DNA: TGTGCCAGCAGTACGGGAGGGCTGGCAGATACGCAGTATTTT

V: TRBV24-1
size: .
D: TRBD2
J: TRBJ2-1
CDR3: CATSEPTSGRLNEQFF
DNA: TGTGCCACCAGTGAGCCGACTAGCGGGAGACTCAATGAGCAGTTCTTC

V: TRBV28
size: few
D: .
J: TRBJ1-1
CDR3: CASSAPSLGNTEAFF
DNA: TGTGCCAGCAGTGCCCCGAGCCTTGGGAACACTGAAGCTTTCTTT

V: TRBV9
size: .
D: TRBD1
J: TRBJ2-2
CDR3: CASRTGLAGELFF
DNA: TGTGCCAGCAGGACAGGGTTGGCCGGGGAGCTGTTTTTT

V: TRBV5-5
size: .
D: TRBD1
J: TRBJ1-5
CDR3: CASSLTGQAEQPQHF
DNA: TGTGCCAGCAGCTTAACAGGACAGGCGGAACAGCCCCAGCATTTT

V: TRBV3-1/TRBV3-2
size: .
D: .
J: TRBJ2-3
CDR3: CASSHWQDTDTQYF
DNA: TGTGCCAGCAGCCATTGGCAGGACACAGATACGCAGTATTTT

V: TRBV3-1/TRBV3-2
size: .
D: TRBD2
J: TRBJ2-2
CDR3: CASSPSGGGSGELFF
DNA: TGTGCCAGCAGCCCGTCTGGGGGGGGTAGCGGGGAGCTGTTTTTT

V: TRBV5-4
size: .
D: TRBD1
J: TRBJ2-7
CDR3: CASSLGQGLVYEQYF
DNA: TGTGCCAGCAGCTTGGGACAGGGCCTGGTCTACGAGCAGTACTTC

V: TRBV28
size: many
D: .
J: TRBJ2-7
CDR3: CASSTYDSNYEQYF
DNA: TGTGCCAGCAGTACCTATGACAGTAACTACGAGCAGTACTTC

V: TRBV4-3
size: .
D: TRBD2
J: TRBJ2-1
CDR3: CASSQDLPRGGVYNEQFF
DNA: TGCGCCAGCAGCCAAGATCTACCCCGGGGGGGGGTTTACAATGAGCAGTTCTTC

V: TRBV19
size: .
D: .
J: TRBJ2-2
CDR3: CASSAAPLRTGELFF
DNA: TGTGCCAGTAGTGCGGCGCCCTTACGCACCGGGGAGCTGTTTTTT

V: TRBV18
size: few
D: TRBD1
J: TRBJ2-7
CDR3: CASSPGTGGAYEQYF
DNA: TGTGCCAGCTCACCCGGGACAGGGGGCGCCTACGAGCAGTACTTC

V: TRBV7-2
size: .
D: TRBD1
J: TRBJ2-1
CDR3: CASSKDRGYTEQFF
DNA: TGTGCCAGCAGCAAGGACAGGGGGTATACTGAGCAGTTCTTC

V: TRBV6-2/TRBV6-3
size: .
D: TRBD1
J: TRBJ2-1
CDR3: CASSYSMQGAYNEQFF
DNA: TGTGCCAGCAGTTACTCGATGCAGGGGGCGTACAATGAGCAGTTCTTC

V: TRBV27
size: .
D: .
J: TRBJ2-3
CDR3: CASSSKRTLTDTQYF
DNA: TGTGCCAGCAGTTCCAAGCGGACCCTCACAGATACGCAGTATTTT

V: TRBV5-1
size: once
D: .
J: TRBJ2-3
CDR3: CASSLGGTSHTDTQYF
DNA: TGCGCCAGCAGCTTGGGCGGGACCAGTCACACAGATACGCAGTATTTT

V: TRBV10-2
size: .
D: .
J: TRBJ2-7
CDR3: CASSEWGPSEQYF
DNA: TGCGCCAGCAGTGAGTGGGGGCCTAGCGAGCAGTACTTC

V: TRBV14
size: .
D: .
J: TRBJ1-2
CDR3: CASSQGGAGNYGYTF
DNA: TGTGCCAGCAGCCAAGGTGGGGCTGGAAACTATGGCTACACCTTC

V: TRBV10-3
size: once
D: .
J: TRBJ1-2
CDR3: CAISESISGYGYTF
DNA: TGTGCCATCAGTGAGTCGATTTCAGGGTATGGCTACACCTTC

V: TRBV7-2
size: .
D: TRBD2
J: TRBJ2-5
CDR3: CASSLGGGRGQETQYF
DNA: TGTGCCAGCAGCTTAGGGGGCGGGAGGGGTCAAGAGACCCAGTACTTC

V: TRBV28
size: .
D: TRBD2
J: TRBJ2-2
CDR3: CASSLDPGLAGGNTGELFF
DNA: TGTGCCAGCAGTTTGGATCCGGGACTAGCGGGAGGGAACACCGGGGAGCTGTTTTTT

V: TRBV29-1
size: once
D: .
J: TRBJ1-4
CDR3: CSVYELGEKLFF
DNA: TGCAGCGTTTACGAACTCGGTGAAAAACTGTTTTTT

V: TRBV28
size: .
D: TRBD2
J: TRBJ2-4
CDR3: CASSLARLAGAGAKNIQYF
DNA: TGTGCCAGCAGTTTAGCCAGACTAGCGGGAGCCGGGGCCAAAAACATTCAGTACTTC

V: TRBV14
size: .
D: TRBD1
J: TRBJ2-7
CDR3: CASSQRDRVSYEQYF
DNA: TGTGCCAGCAGCCAGAGGGACAGGGTATCCTACGAGCAGTACTTC

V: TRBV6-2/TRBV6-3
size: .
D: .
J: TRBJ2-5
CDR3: CASSYSETEETQYF
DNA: TGTGCCAGCAGTTATAGCGAGACCGAAGAGACCCAGTACTTC

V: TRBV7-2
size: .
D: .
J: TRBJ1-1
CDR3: CASSLIRSLNTEAFF
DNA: TGTGCCAGCAGCTTAATTAGAAGTCTCAACACTGAAGCTTTCTTT

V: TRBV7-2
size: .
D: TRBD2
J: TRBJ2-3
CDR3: CASSLVGLAGADTDTQYF
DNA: TGTGCCAGCAGCTTAGTGGGACTAGCGGGAGCCGACACAGATACGCAGTATTTT

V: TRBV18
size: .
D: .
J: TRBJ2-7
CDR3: CASSPAVGEQYF
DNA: TGTGCCAGCTCACCCGCGGTGGGCGAGCAGTACTTC

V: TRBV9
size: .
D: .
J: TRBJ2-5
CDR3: CASSSQFPGSQETQYF
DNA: TGTGCCAGCAGCTCGCAGTTCCCCGGGTCCCAAGAGACCCAGTACTTC

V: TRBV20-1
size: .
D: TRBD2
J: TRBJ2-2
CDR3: CSASKGTSGTTGELFF
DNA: TGCAGTGCTAGTAAGGGGACTAGCGGGACTACCGGGGAGCTGTTTTTT

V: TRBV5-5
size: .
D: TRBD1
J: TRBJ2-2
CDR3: CASSLTGADTGELFF
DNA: TGTGCCAGCAGCTTGACAGGGGCCGACACCGGGGAGCTGTTTTTT